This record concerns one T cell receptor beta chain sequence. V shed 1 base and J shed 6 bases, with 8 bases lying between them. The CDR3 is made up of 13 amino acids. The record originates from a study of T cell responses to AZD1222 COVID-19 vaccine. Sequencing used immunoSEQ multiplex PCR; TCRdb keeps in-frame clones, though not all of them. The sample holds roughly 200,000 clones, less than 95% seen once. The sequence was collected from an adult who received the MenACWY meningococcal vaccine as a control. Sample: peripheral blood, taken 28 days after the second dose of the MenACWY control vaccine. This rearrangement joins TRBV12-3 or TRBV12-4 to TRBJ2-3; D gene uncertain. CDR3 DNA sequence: TGTGCCAGCAGTTTAGTCACTCTGGATACGCAGTATTTT. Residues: CASSLVTLDTQYF.